The clone carrying this TCR beta chain was picked up a small number of times. Uncontrolled infection, other autoimmune disease, pregnancy or lactation disqualified patients from enrolment. RNA transcripts yielded amplified TCR beta CDR3 regions. HTBI primers were used for first-round RT-PCR of the TCR CDR3. TCRdb fed the multiplex PCR reads into MiXCR, producing one record per CDR3 protein. The sample yields hundreds of thousands of distinct CDR3 sequences, just over 45% seen once. Trimming cost V 4 bases and J 0 bases, with 7 bases left between them. This CDR3 spans 13 amino acids. The germline gives CDR1 SGHRS, CDR2 YFSETQ. This entry belongs to a study of T cells in Graves' hyperthyroidism and ophthalmopathy.

The receptor comes from a woman aged 18-29 years with Graves' hyperthyroidism. V and J are TRBV5-1 and TRBJ2-5, with unresolved D. The sequencing sample was made of peripheral blood or thyroid tissue (not recorded which). CDR3 coding DNA: TGCGCCAGCAGCGGGCCGTACCAAGAGACCCAGTACTTC. Translation gives CASSGPYQETQYF.